This entry lists 14 T cell receptor beta chains sequenced from one sample in a study of read filtering for tumor transcriptome and immune sequencing. The library was built from about 370 ng RNA with molecular barcoded adaptors for alpha/delta and beta/gamma chains. TCRdb passed the reads through MiXCR, listing each CDR3 protein once. The table includes tens of thousands of distinct CDR3 sequences, 15% to 20% detected once. Specimen: a population of CD138-negative cells sorted from bone marrow. Receptors originate from a donor at least 40 years old with multiple myeloma.

Many counts were recorded for this clonotype. The chain is built from TRBV2 and TRBJ2-1; the match to TRBD2 covers 10 bases. Germline V gene data show CDR1 as SNHLY and CDR2 as FYNNEI. CDR3 length: 15 residues. With V trimmed by 3 bases and J by 5 bases, 4 bases remained unmatched. CDR3 amino acids: CASSEEREGHNEQFF. CDR3 nucleotide sequence: TGTGCCAGCAGTGAGGAGCGGGAGGGCCACAATGAGCAGTTCTTC.

V and J are TRBV10-2 and TRBJ2-7, with 7 bases that match TRBD2. The V gene end was trimmed by 6 bases and the J gene end by 6 bases; junction bases not matched to a gene: 11. CDR1 is WSHSY, CDR2 SAAADI, per germline. This CDR3 contains 14 residues. CDR3 loop: CASSPTSPEGEQYF. CDR3 nucleotide sequence: TGCGCCAGCAGCCCGACTAGCCCTGAGGGCGAGCAGTACTTC.

In this sample, this clonotype turned up many times. CDR3 sequence reads: CASSFDSMVGMNTEAFF. CDR3 DNA: TGTGCCAGCAGTTTCGACAGTATGGTCGGTATGAACACTGAAGCTTTCTTT. The rearrangement uses TRBV6-5 and TRBJ1-1, with D possibly matching TRBD1 (5 bases). Germline CDR1 MNHEY, CDR2 SVGAGI. Trimming left V 4 bases short and J 0 bases short, with 18 bases between. The CDR3 spans 17 residues.

This clonotype appeared many times. V gene TRBV6-5 combines with J gene TRBJ2-1; perhaps D is TRBD1 or TRBD2 (5 bases each). The V and J ends lost 4 bases and 5 bases respectively, with 18 bases between them. This CDR3 is built from 16 residues. CDR1 and CDR2 from the germline V gene are MNHEY and SVGAGI. The CDR3 is CASSWGRLGIHNEQFF. The CDR3 DNA reads TGTGCCAGCAGTTGGGGACGATTGGGGATTCACAATGAGCAGTTCTTC.

About this clonotype itself: A much more abundant neighbour one base away suggests this may be a read error. The genes are TRBV3-1 and TRBJ2-7, with 7 bases that match TRBD1. The V gene end was trimmed by 7 bases and the J gene end by 6 bases; junction bases not matched to a gene: 12. Germline assignment: CDR1 LGHDT and CDR2 YNNKEL (reference sequence). The CDR3 spans 14 residues. CDR3: CASNHLAYRGEQYF. CDR3 bases: TGTGCCAGCAACCATCTCGCTTACAGGGGCGAGCAGTACTTC.

This clonotype has at least ten counts. This chain links TRBV5-1 with TRBJ1-1; D call uncertain. Trimming pared 1 base from V and 3 bases from J, leaving 13 bases between. CDR3 length equals 15 residues. Germline CDR1 reads SGHRS; CDR2 reads YFSETQ. The CDR3 coding sequence is TGCGCCAGCAGCTTGAGCCCTTACGAACACACTGAAGCTTTCTTT. Residues: CASSLSPYEHTEAFF.

In this sample, this clonotype turned up many times. The V and J genes are TRBV20-1 and TRBJ1-1; no clear D gene. Germline-derived CDR1 and CDR2 are DFQATT and SNEGSKA (reference sequence). Deletions cut 3 bases from V and 5 bases from J, with 13 bases between. The CDR3 extends over 13 amino acids. CDR3 DNA sequence: TGCAGTGCTAGTCAGCCAACTGCGACTGAAGCTTTCTTT. It encodes CSASQPTATEAFF.

This clonotype was found many times. The genes are TRBV20-1 and TRBJ2-1; TRBD2 might be the D (5 bases). The CDR3 totals 14 residues. Germline CDR1 and CDR2: DFQATT and SNEGSKA (reference sequence). Between the trimmed V and J ends, which lost 0 bases and 9 bases, there was a span of 15 bases. CDR3 DNA sequence: TGCAGTGCTAGAGATCACCGGGGTCCCGGTGAGCAGTTCTTC. Amino acids: CSARDHRGPGEQFF.

This clonotype was detected ten times or more. The chain carries TRBV29-1 and TRBJ2-3; TRBD1 is a possible D gene (5 bases). The CDR3 contains 14 residues. Germline CDR1 is SQVTM and CDR2 is ANQGSEA. V was clipped by 6 bases and J by 2 bases, with 15 bases between them. CDR3 nucleotide sequence: TGCAGCGTGGGGCCATTACCAGACACAGATACGCAGTATTTT. Its translation is CSVGPLPDTDTQYF.

There are many counts of this clonotype. The chain is built from TRBV20-1 and TRBJ2-1; D gene uncertain. The length of the CDR3 is 14 residues. The germline V gene encodes CDR1 DFQATT and CDR2 SNEGSKA (reference sequence). Trimming removed 0 bases from V and 5 bases from J, with 11 bases in between. CDR3 coding DNA: TGCAGTGCTAGAGATGGTACGGGTAACAATGAGCAGTTCTTC. As protein: CSARDGTGNNEQFF.

The count of this clonotype is one. A much larger clone sits a single nucleotide away, making a read error possible. This sequence joins TRBV7-3 and TRBJ2-2; 7 bases are shared with TRBD2. Germline V gives CDR1 SGHTA, CDR2 FQGTGA. This CDR3 has 16 residues. CDR3 amino acids: CASSPNGLVNTGGLFF. CDR3 sequence (DNA): TGTGCCAGCAGCCCCAATGGACTAGTGAACACCGGGGGGCTGTTTTTT.

Remarks on this clonotype: Just one base apart from a much larger clone, this may be a read error. The gene calls are TRBV7-9 and TRBJ2-5; 10 positions agree with TRBD1. CDR1 is SEHNR, CDR2 FQNEAQ, per germline (reference sequence). Losses at the gene ends were 7 bases for V and 5 bases for J; bases not matched to a gene: 7. The CDR3 has 14 amino acids. The CDR3 loop reads CASIGPGQGETQYF. CDR3 coding DNA: TGTGCCAGCATCGGGCCGGGACAGGGGGAGACCCAGTACTTC.

About this clonotype: Since no conserved phenylalanine or tryptophan closes the CDR3, a read error is the likely cause. The rearrangement joins TRBV29-1 to TRBJ2-7, with D tentatively TRBD1 (5 bases). This CDR3 spans 11 amino acids. Trimming left V 3 bases short and J 4 bases short, with 7 bases between. Germline lookup yields CDR1 SQVTM and CDR2 ANQGSEA. CDR3 protein: CSVESGYEQYL. Here the CDR3 DNA reads TGCAGCGTTGAGTCAGGGTACGAGCAGTACCTC.

This clonotype has more than one count but fewer than ten. The chain is built from TRBV29-1 and TRBJ2-1, with 7 bases lining up with TRBD2. The germline CDR1 and CDR2 sequences are SQVTM and ANQGSEA. The CDR3 totals 15 residues. Trimming took 4 bases from V and 2 from J; bases not matched to a gene: 8. CDR3 sequence: CSVGQVAGPYNEQFF. CDR3 DNA: TGCAGCGTTGGCCAGGTAGCGGGCCCCTACAATGAGCAGTTCTTC.